This entry features one TCR beta chain sequence. Its specificity is not known. The record originates from a study of T cell responses to AZD1222 COVID-19 vaccine. Method: immunoSEQ multiplex PCR; TCRdb's copy keeps in-frame clones and lacks some. The sample yields tens of thousands of clones, 90% to 95% seen once. The study, taken as a whole, reports: Of the AZD1222 recipients, only 5 to 7 were seropositive at baseline. Without day 14 samples, only post-peak T cell repertoires were studied. Close to half of all spike-specific TCRs reportedly target regions of the variants that are unmutated. Clonal diversity was possibly underestimated, and the donors were mostly white British, with more females.

Germline lookup yields CDR1 SGHDT and CDR2 YYEEEE. V dropped 0 bases and J dropped 3 bases, with 7 bases sitting between them. The CDR3 is 14 residues long. V gene TRBV5-6 combines with J gene TRBJ2-1; a possible D gene is TRBD1 (5 bases). Sequencing was performed on peripheral blood, taken on day 0 of AZD1222 vaccination. The origin of this receptor is an adult in good health. CDR3 coding DNA: TGTGCCAGCAGCTTGGATGACAGCTACAATGAGCAGTTCTTC. This sequence encodes CASSLDDSYNEQFF. Full variable domain (remainder filled in from reference TRBV5-6 and TRBJ2-1): DAGVTQSPTHLIKTRGQQVTLRCSPKSGHDTVSWYQQALGQGPQFIFQYYEEEERQRGNFPDRFSGHQFPNYSSELNVNALLLGDSALYLCASSLDDSYNEQFFGPGTRLTVL.